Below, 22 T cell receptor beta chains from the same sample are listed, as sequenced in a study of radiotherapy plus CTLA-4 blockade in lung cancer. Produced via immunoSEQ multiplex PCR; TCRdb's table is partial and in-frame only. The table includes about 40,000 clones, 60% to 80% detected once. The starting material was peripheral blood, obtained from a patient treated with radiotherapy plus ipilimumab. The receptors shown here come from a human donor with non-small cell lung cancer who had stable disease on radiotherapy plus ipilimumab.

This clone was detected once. Written as DNA, the CDR3 is TGTGCATCGGGACTAGCGGGACACTACAATGAGCAGTTCTTC. Its translation is CASGLAGHYNEQFF. The rearrangement joins TRBV2 to TRBJ2-1, with 13 bases that match TRBD2. CDR1 is SNHLY and CDR2 is FYNNEI in the germline V gene. The CDR3 is made up of 14 amino acids.

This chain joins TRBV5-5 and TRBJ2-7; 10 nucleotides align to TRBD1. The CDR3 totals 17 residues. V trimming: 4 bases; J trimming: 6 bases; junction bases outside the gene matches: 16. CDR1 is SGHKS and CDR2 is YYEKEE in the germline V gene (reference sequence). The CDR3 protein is CASSPDRGQGKEAEQYF. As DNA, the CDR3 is TGTGCCAGCAGCCCGGACAGGGGACAGGGGAAGGAAGCCGAGCAGTACTTC.

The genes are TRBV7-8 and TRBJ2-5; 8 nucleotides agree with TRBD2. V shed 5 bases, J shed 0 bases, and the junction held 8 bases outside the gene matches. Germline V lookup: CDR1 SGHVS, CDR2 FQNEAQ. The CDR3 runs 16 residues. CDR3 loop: CASSRKAGVYQETQYF. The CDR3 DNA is TGTGCCAGCAGCCGTAAAGCGGGGGTATACCAAGAGACCCAGTACTTC.

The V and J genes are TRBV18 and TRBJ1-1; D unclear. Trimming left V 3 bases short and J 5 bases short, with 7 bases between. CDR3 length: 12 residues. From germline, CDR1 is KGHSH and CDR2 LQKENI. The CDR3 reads CASSPEQTEAFF. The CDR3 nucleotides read TGTGCCAGCTCACCGGAGCAAACTGAAGCTTTCTTT.

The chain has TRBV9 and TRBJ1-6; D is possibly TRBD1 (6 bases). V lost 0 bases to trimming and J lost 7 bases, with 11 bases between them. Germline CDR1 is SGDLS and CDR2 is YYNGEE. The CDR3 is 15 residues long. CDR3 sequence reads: CASSVVGTRNSPLHF. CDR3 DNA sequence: TGTGCCAGCAGCGTAGTAGGGACAAGGAATTCACCCCTCCACTTT.

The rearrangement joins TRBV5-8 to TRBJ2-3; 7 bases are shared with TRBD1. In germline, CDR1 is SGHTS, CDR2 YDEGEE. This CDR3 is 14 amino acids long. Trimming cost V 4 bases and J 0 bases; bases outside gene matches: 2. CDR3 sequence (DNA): TGTGCCAGCAGCAGGGGACAGAGCACAGATACGCAGTATTTT. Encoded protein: CASSRGQSTDTQYF.

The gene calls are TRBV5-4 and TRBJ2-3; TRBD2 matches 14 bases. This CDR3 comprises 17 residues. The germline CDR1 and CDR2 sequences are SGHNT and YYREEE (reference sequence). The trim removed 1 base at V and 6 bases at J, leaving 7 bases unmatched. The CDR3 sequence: CASSLPGLAGAGDTQYF. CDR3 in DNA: TGTGCCAGCAGCTTGCCGGGACTAGCGGGGGCCGGCGATACGCAGTATTTT. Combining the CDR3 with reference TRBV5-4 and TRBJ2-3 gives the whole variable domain ETGVTQSPTHLIKTRGQQVTLRCSSQSGHNTVSWYQQALGQGPQFIFQYYREEENGRGNFPPRFSGLQFPNYSSELNVNALELDDSALYLCASSLPGLAGAGDTQYFGPGTRLTVL.

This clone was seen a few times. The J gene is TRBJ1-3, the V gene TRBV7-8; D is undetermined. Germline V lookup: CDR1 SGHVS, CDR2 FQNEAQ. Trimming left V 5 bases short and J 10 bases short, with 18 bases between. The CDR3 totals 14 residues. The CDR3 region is CASSPAGRTGTIYF. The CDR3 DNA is TGTGCCAGCAGCCCGGCAGGACGGACGGGGACCATATATTTT.

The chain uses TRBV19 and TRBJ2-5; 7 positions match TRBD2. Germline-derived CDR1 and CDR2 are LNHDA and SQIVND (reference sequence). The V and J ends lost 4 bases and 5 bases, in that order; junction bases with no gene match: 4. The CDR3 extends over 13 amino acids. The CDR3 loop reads CASSTGGWETQYF. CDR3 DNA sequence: TGTGCCAGTAGTACGGGGGGTTGGGAGACCCAGTACTTC.

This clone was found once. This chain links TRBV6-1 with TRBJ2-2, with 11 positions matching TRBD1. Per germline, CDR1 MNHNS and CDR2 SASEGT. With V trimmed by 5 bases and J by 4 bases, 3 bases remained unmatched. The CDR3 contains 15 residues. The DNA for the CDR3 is TGTGCCAGCAGTTCCGGGACAGGGGGCACCGGGGAGCTGTTTTTT. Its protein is CASSSGTGGTGELFF.

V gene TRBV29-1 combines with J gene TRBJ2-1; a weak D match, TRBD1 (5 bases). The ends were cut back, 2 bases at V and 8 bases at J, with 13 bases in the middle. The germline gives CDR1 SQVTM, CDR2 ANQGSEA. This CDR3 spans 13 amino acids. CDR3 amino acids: CSVERGPWDEQFF. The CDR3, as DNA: TGCAGCGTTGAAAGGGGCCCGTGGGATGAGCAGTTCTTC.

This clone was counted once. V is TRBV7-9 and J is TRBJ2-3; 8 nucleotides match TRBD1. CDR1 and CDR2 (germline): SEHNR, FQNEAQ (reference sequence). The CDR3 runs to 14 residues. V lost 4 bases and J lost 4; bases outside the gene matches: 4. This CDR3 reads CASSYGQGPDTQYF. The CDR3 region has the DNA TGTGCCAGCAGCTACGGACAGGGCCCAGATACGCAGTATTTT.

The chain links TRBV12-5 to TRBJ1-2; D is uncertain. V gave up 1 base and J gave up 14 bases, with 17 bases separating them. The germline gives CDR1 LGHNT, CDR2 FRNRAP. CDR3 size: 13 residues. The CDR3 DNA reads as TGTGCTAGTGGTTTGGGTCCCGGGATCGCGTGTACCTTC. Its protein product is CASGLGPGIACTF.

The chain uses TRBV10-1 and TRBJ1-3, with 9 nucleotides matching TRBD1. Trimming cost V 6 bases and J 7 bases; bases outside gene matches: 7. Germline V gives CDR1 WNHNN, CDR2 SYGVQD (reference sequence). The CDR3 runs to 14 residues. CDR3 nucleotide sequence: TGCGCCAGCAGCTCCGGGACAGGGACGAACACCATATATTTT. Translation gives CASSSGTGTNTIYF.

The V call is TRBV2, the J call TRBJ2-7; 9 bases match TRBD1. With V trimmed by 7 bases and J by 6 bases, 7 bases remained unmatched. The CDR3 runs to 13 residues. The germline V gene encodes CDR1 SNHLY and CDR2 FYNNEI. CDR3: CASMRGQGGEQYF. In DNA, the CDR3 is TGTGCCAGCATGCGGGGACAGGGCGGCGAGCAGTACTTC.

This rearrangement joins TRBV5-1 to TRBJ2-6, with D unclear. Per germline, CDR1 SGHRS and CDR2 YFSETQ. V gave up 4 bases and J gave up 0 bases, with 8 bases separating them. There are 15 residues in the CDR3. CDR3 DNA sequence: TGCGCCAGCAGCCTTGGAGTCTCTGGGGCCAACGTCCTGACTTTC. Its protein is CASSLGVSGANVLTF.

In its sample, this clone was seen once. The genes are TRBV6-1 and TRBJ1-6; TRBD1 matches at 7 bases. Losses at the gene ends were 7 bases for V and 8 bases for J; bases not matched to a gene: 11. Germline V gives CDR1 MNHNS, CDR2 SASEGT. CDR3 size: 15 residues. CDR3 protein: CASIRVGTVDSPLHF. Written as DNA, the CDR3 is TGTGCCAGCATCAGAGTGGGGACAGTTGATTCACCCCTCCACTTT.

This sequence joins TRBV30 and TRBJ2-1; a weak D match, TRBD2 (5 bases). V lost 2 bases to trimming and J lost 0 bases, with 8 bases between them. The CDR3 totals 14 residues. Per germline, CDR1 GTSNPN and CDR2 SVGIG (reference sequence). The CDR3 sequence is CAWSRGNSYNEQFF. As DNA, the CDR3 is TGTGCCTGGAGTAGAGGGAACTCCTACAATGAGCAGTTCTTC.

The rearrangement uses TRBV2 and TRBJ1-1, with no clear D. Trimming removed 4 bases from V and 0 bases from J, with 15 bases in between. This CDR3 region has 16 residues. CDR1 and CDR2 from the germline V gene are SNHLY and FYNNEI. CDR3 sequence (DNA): TGTGCCAGCAGTGCAAAGCGTTCAACGATGAACACTGAAGCTTTCTTT. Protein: CASSAKRSTMNTEAFF.

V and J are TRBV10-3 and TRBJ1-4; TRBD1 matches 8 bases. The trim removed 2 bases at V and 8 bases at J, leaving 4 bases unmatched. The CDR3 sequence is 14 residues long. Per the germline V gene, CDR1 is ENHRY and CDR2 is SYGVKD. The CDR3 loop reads CAISEGQGGEKLFF. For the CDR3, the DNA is TGTGCCATCAGTGAGGGACAGGGAGGGGAAAAACTGTTTTTT.

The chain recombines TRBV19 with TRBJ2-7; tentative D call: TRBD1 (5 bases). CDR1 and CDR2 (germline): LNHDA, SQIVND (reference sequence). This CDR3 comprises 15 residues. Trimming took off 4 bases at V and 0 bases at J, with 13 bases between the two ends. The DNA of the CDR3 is TGTGCCAGTAGTACAAGCCTACAGGCCTCCTACGAGCAGTACTTC. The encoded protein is CASSTSLQASYEQYF.

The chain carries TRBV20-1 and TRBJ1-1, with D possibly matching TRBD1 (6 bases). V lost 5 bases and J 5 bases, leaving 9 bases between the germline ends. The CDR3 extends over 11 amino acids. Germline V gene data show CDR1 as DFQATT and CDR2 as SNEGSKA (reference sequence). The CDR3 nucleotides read TGCAGTGCTTCCCAGGGGACTGAAGCTTTCTTT. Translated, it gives CSASQGTEAFF.